This is a list of T cell receptor beta chains from one sample in a study of shared clonotypes between healthy human individuals. Repertoires were generated with immunoSEQ multiplex PCR, while TCRdb's copy carries only in-frame clones and drops some. The profile shows some 2,000,000 clones, roughly 95% of them singletons. The sample was naive CD8+ T cells sorted from blood. These receptors came from a man younger than 30 in good health. Both conserved end residues are part of each CDR3. A D gene is named only where the DNA matches it firmly. Size tells how often a clone was seen (once, few, many) or the class of an expanded clone, and some rows leave it out.

cdr3_nt	cdr3_aa	d_call	v_call	cdr3_length	j_call	clone_size
TGTGCCAGCAGTTTCCAGAGTAACTATGGCTACACCTTC	CASSFQSNYGYTF	.	TRBV27	13	TRBJ1-2	.
TGCGCCAGCAGCCAAGATGAGGGAGGCAATCAGCCCCAGCATTTT	CASSQDEGGNQPQHF	.	TRBV4-1	15	TRBJ1-5	.
TGTGCCAGCAGCAGACAGCTAAGCTCTGGAAACACCATATATTTT	CASSRQLSSGNTIYF	.	TRBV2	15	TRBJ1-3	few
TGTGCCAGCAGTGCAATCCGACAGGGAGGCTATGGCTACACCTTC	CASSAIRQGGYGYTF	TRBD1	TRBV6-1	15	TRBJ1-2	.
TGTGCCAGCAGCCTTACGACGGACACAGATACGCAGTATTTT	CASSLTTDTDTQYF	.	TRBV9	14	TRBJ2-3	.
TGCGCCAGCAGCCAAGACCCGACAGGGGCCTATGGCTACACCTTC	CASSQDPTGAYGYTF	TRBD1	TRBV4-1	15	TRBJ1-2	.
TGTGCCACCCGAGGATACGGGAGCTACGAGCAGTACTTC	CATRGYGSYEQYF	.	TRBV19	13	TRBJ2-7	.
TGTGCCAGCAGCGTCCGGGACAGGGGGCCGTTTAACTATGGCTACACCTTC	CASSVRDRGPFNYGYTF	.	TRBV21-1	17	TRBJ1-2	.
TGTGCCAGCAGTTACGGGAGTTCCAATGAGCAGTTCTTC	CASSYGSSNEQFF	.	TRBV6-5	13	TRBJ2-1	.
TGTGCCAGCAGCCCGGGGCAGGCTGCCTACGAGCAGTACTTC	CASSPGQAAYEQYF	.	TRBV9	14	TRBJ2-7	few
TGTGCCAGCAGTGACCGGGTGGCAGGGGGACAGCCCCAGCATTTT	CASSDRVAGGQPQHF	TRBD1	TRBV2	15	TRBJ1-5	.
TGTGCCAGCAGCGCCGGGACAGGGAGTAGAACTGAAGCTTTCTTT	CASSAGTGSRTEAFF	TRBD1	TRBV9	15	TRBJ1-1	.
TGTGCCAGCAGCTTGATCACCCTGGGACCCCCCGGGGAGCTGTTTTTT	CASSLITLGPPGELFF	.	TRBV13	16	TRBJ2-2	.
TGTGCCAGCAGCTTAGAACCGCAGGGGGCCTACGAGCAGTACTTC	CASSLEPQGAYEQYF	TRBD1	TRBV11-2	15	TRBJ2-7	.
TGTGCCAGCAGCCCCGGGACTAGCGGGATCAGGGATACGCAGTATTTT	CASSPGTSGIRDTQYF	TRBD2	TRBV27	16	TRBJ2-3	.
TGTGCCAGCAGCACGACAGGGGGATCCGGCGAGCAGTACTTC	CASSTTGGSGEQYF	TRBD1	TRBV7-2	14	TRBJ2-7	.
TGTGCCAGCAGCCCCGGAGCAGGGTACAACATTCAGTACTTC	CASSPGAGYNIQYF	.	TRBV6-5	14	TRBJ2-4	.
TGTGCCAGCAGCTCCGACAGGGCCCTTTCATCCTACAATGAGCAGTTCTTC	CASSSDRALSSYNEQFF	TRBD1	TRBV7-6	17	TRBJ2-1	.
TGTGCCAGCAGCGTAGTCACAGCGGGGGAGCAGTTCTTC	CASSVVTAGEQFF	TRBD2	TRBV9	13	TRBJ2-1	.
TGTGCCAGCAGTTCTAGATGGACGGAACAGTACTTC	CASSSRWTEQYF	.	TRBV27	12	TRBJ2-7	.